This T cell receptor beta chain stems from a study of cytomegalovirus exposure and HLA in healthy donors. With regard to this clone: Its antigen is not known.

Primers included in the PCR were 60 Vbeta and 13 Jbeta primers. Original methodology: A follow-up analysis tallied 86 million or so unique TCR beta chains, roughly 10 million shared. Here immunoSEQ multiplex PCR was the method, and the copy in TCRdb shows in-frame clones only, minus some. That table gives V, J and clone size, and the DNA gave D and trimming. The sample contains 80,000 to 95,000 clones, about 80% of which appear only once. Trimming pared 0 bases from V and 5 bases from J, leaving 16 bases between. CDR1 GTSNPN and CDR2 SVGIG come from the germline V gene (reference sequence). This CDR3 has 15 residues. Findings and caveats of the study: For most subjects, TCR beta sequences were reported to predict HLA-A and HLA-B alleles with accuracy.

The rearrangement uses TRBV30 and TRBJ1-1; possible D gene TRBD1, 6 bases. The sample consisted of PBMCs. The sequence was obtained from a female donor in good health and CMV-seronegative. In DNA form, the CDR3 reads TGTGCCTGGAGTGTAGGGGGACCCGGCGGGACTGAAGCTTTCTTT. This sequence encodes CAWSVGGPGGTEAFF.